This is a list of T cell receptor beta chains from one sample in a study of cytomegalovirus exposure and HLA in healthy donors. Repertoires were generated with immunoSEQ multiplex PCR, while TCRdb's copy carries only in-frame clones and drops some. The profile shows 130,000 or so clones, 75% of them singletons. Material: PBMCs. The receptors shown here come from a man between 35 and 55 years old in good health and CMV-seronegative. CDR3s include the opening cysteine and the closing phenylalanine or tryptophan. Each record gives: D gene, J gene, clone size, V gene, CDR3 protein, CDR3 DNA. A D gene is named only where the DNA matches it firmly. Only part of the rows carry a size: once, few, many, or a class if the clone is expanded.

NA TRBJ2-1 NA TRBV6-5 CASSYFANNEQFF TGTGCCAGCAGTTACTTCGCTAACAATGAGCAGTTCTTC
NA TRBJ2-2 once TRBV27 CASSLGAAAGELFF TGTGCCAGCAGTTTGGGGGCCGCGGCCGGGGAGCTGTTTTTT
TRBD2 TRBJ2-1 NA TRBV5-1 CASSLDLAGGLGEQFF TGCGCCAGCAGCTTGGATCTAGCGGGGGGCCTGGGGGAGCAGTTCTTC
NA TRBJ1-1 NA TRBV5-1 CASSPQAGGNTEAFF TGCGCCAGCAGCCCCCAAGCAGGTGGGAACACTGAAGCTTTCTTT
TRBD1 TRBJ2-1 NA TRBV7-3 CASSLGTGGIGEQFF TGTGCCAGCAGCTTGGGGACAGGGGGCATCGGTGAGCAGTTCTTC
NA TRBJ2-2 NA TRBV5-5 CASSPGGQANTGELFF TGTGCCAGCAGCCCGGGGGGCCAAGCGAACACCGGGGAGCTGTTTTTT
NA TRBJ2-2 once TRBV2 CASLTPRTGELFF TGTGCCAGCTTGACTCCGCGGACCGGGGAGCTGTTTTTT
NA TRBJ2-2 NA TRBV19 CASRAEWAGLKLTGELFF TGTGCCAGTAGGGCGGAGTGGGCAGGGTTGAAGTTAACCGGGGAGCTGTTTTTT
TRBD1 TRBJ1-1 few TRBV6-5 CASRLDRADFF TGTGCCAGCAGGCTGGACAGGGCCGATTTCTTT
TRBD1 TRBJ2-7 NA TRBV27 CASSPLDRPYEQYF TGTGCCAGCAGTCCGTTGGACAGGCCCTACGAGCAGTACTTC
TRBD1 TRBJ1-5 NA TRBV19 CASSIGDRGPQPQHF TGTGCCAGTAGTATAGGGGACAGGGGGCCTCAGCCCCAGCATTTT